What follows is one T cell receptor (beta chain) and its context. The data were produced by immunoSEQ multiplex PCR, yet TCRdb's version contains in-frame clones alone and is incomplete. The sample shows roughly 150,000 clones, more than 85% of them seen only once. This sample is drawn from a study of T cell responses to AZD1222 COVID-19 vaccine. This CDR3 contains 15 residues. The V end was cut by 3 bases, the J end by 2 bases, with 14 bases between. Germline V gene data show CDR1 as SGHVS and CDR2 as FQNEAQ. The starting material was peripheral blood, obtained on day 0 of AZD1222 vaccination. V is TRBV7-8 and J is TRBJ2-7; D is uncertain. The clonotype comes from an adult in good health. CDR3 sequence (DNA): TGTGCCAGCAGCTTTGAAGAGGCGGTGACCTACGAGCAGTACTTC. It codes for CASSFEEAVTYEQYF.